This T cell receptor (beta chain) emerged from a study of CD8 T cells in ankylosing spondylitis. Study-level points and caveats: CD8+ cells made up the disease-linked clones, which were relatively rare in peripheral blood. Typical of ankylosing spondylitis blood, it appeared, was a TCR beta motif of eight highly homologous variants.

As the method for making TCR beta libraries, quantitative 5'-RACE with molecular barcodes was used. TCRdb reprocessed the 5' RACE reads via MiXCR and lists one record per CDR3 protein. The sample lists around 340,000 distinct CDR3 sequences, approximately 20% occurring once. The J segment lost 5 bases and the V segment lost 3 bases, leaving 5 bases of the junction unmatched. CDR3 length equals 14 residues. CDR1 and CDR2 (germline): SGHDT, YYEEEE. As for this clonotype: Its specificity is not known.

What was sequenced was blood, either unsorted or a sorted T cell fraction (not recorded which). The receptor was isolated from a male donor with ankylosing spondylitis or in good health (not recorded which). The rearrangement uses TRBV5-6 and TRBJ2-7, with 10 bases lining up with TRBD2. Here the CDR3 reads CASSSGLAAHEQYF. The CDR3 region has the DNA TGTGCCAGCAGCTCCGGACTAGCGGCCCACGAGCAGTACTTC.